A selection of T cell receptor beta chains follows, all from one sample in a study of blood T cells in healthy people across ages. A single record per CDR3 protein comes from TCRdb applying MiXCR to the 5' RACE reads. The sample shows about 2 million distinct CDR3 sequences, approximately 50% of them seen only once. The material sequenced was blood. All receptors come from a woman in her forties in good health. The CDR3 runs from the conserved cysteine through the conserved F or W. D genes are given only for firm matches. Clone size is shown for a subset of rows, as once, few, many or a class of expanded clone.

>-|13|TRBJ2-3|TRBV20-1|-
CSALWDFTDTQYF
TGCAGTGCTCTATGGGACTTCACAGATACGCAGTATTTT
>TRBD1|14|TRBJ2-7|TRBV2|-
CASKGTGDLSEQYF
TGTGCCAGCAAGGGGACAGGGGACTTATCCGAGCAGTACTTC
>-|18|TRBJ1-6|TRBV18|-
CASSPVKAGSSYNSPLHF
TGTGCCAGCTCACCAGTAAAGGCAGGGAGCTCCTATAATTCACCCCTCCACTTT
>TRBD1|16|TRBJ1-2|TRBV2|-
CASSEALGQGSFGYTF
TGTGCCAGCAGTGAAGCGTTGGGACAGGGGTCATTCGGCTACACCTTC
>TRBD1|14|TRBJ1-5|TRBV14|once
CASSQGQGSGPQHF
TGTGCCAGCAGCCAAGGACAGGGTTCTGGCCCCCAGCATTTT
>TRBD1|14|TRBJ2-7|TRBV7-2|-
CASSRTGLPYEQYF
TGTGCCAGCAGTAGGACAGGGCTTCCCTACGAGCAGTACTTC
>TRBD2|17|TRBJ2-5|TRBV13|few
CASSLGGLAGRQETQYF
TGTGCCAGCAGCTTAGGGGGCCTAGCGGGGCGCCAAGAGACCCAGTACTTC
>TRBD2|15|TRBJ2-3|TRBV20-1|few
CSARDTGGSTDTQYF
TGCAGTGCTAGAGATACGGGGGGGAGCACAGATACGCAGTATTTT
>-|15|TRBJ2-3|TRBV12-3/TRBV12-4|-
CASSSGGLGTDTQYF
TGTGCCAGCAGTTCCGGGGGGCTCGGCACAGATACGCAGTATTTT
>-|14|TRBJ2-3|TRBV20-1|-
CSGQGDRTPDTQYF
TGCAGTGGCCAGGGCGACCGGACGCCAGATACGCAGTATTTT
>TRBD1|14|TRBJ2-1|TRBV5-1|-
CATHRDRGSNEQFF
TGCGCCACCCACCGGGACAGGGGGAGCAATGAGCAGTTCTTC
>-|17|TRBJ2-5|TRBV3-1|few
CASSLQDRAPSLETQYF
TGTGCCAGCAGCCTACAGGACCGGGCCCCCTCACTGGAGACCCAGTACTTC
>TRBD2|14|TRBJ2-1|TRBV9|-
CASSFSGEGNEQFF
TGTGCCAGCAGCTTTAGCGGGGAGGGGAATGAGCAGTTCTTC
>-|14|TRBJ2-5|TRBV4-1|-
CASSQVPDRTDPYF
TGCGCCAGCAGCCAAGTTCCTGACCGGACAGATCCGTACTTC
>-|16|TRBJ2-7|TRBV29-1|-
CSVVRGRESLLYEQYF
TGCAGCGTTGTTAGGGGGAGAGAGTCCCTTCTCTACGAGCAGTACTTC
>TRBD1|16|TRBJ1-4|TRBV20-1|once
CSANPRDRATNEKLFF
TGCAGTGCTAACCCCAGAGACAGGGCAACTAATGAAAAACTGTTTTTT
>-|15|TRBJ2-7|TRBV25-1|-
CASSPNPGQGAEQYF
TGTGCCAGCTCCCCGAACCCGGGGCAGGGTGCCGAGCAGTACTTC
>TRBD1|17|TRBJ2-6|TRBV5-1|-
CASSGNRGSSGANVLTF
TGCGCCAGCAGCGGAAACAGGGGTAGCTCTGGGGCCAACGTCCTGACTTTC
>TRBD1|14|TRBJ2-7|TRBV25-1|-
CASSARTGINEQYF
TGTGCCAGCAGTGCCAGGACAGGGATTAACGAGCAGTACTTC
>-|14|TRBJ2-5|TRBV4-3|-
CASSHREGGETQYF
TGCGCCAGCAGCCACCGCGAGGGAGGAGAGACCCAGTACTTC
>TRBD1|14|TRBJ1-2|TRBV20-1|-
CSAMRGGPQDGYTF
TGCAGTGCTATGAGAGGGGGCCCTCAGGACGGCTACACCTTC
>TRBD2|14|TRBJ2-1|TRBV29-1|-
CSVESRGAYNEQFF
TGCAGCGTTGAATCGCGGGGGGCCTACAATGAGCAGTTCTTC
>TRBD1|14|TRBJ2-5|TRBV6-2/TRBV6-3|-
CASSYSTGAQTQYF
TGTGCCAGCAGTTACTCGACAGGGGCCCAGACCCAGTACTTC
>TRBD2|16|TRBJ2-1|TRBV10-2|-
CASSWISGAGTNEQFF
TGCGCCAGCAGTTGGATTAGCGGGGCCGGGACCAACGAGCAGTTCTTC
>-|15|TRBJ2-1|TRBV20-1|once
CSARFGGKPGAEQFF
TGCAGTGCTAGATTCGGCGGGAAGCCGGGGGCCGAGCAGTTCTTC
>TRBD2|15|TRBJ2-3|TRBV9|-
CASSVAGGLQDTQYF
TGTGCCAGCAGCGTTGCGGGGGGGCTGCAGGATACGCAGTATTTT
>-|11|TRBJ2-4|TRBV20-1|-
CSASHGYGQYF
TGCAGTGCTAGTCACGGATACGGGCAGTACTTC
>TRBD1|16|TRBJ2-5|TRBV3-1|-
CASSHSDRGHQETQYF
TGTGCCAGCAGCCATTCAGACAGGGGCCACCAAGAGACCCAGTACTTC
>TRBD2|14|TRBJ2-5|TRBV9|-
CASSGLGRGETQYF
TGTGCCAGCAGCGGACTAGGGAGGGGAGAGACCCAGTACTTC
>-|14|TRBJ2-3|TRBV6-5|-
CASSYSPVADTQYF
TGTGCCAGCAGTTACTCCCCGGTGGCAGATACGCAGTATTTT
>TRBD1|15|TRBJ2-5|TRBV6-1|-
CASSEVRTGMETQYF
TGTGCCAGCAGTGAAGTTAGGACAGGGATGGAGACCCAGTACTTC
>-|13|TRBJ2-1|TRBV20-1|-
CSVDLAGYNEQFF
TGCAGTGTCGACCTGGCGGGATACAATGAGCAGTTCTTC
>TRBD1|14|TRBJ1-2|TRBV28|-
CASKIPGTGNGYTF
TGTGCCAGCAAAATACCCGGGACAGGGAATGGCTACACCTTC
>-|14|TRBJ2-3|TRBV6-5|-
CASSYSVSTDTQYF
TGTGCCAGCAGTTATTCCGTTAGCACAGATACGCAGTATTTT
>TRBD1|15|TRBJ1-2|TRBV6-5|few
CASSSPTGPNYGYTF
TGTGCCAGCAGTTCTCCGACAGGGCCCAACTATGGCTACACCTTC
>-|12|TRBJ2-1|TRBV20-1|-
CVPETGYNGQFF
TGCGTACCGGAAACAGGGTACAATGGGCAGTTCTTC
>-|15|TRBJ2-5|TRBV12-3/TRBV12-4|few
CASSRQRGAEETQYF
TGTGCCAGCAGTCGCCAACGAGGCGCGGAGGAGACCCAGTACTTC
>TRBD1|15|TRBJ1-2|TRBV20-1|-
CSARRPGTANYGYTF
TGCAGTGCCAGGCGTCCGGGGACAGCAAACTATGGCTACACCTTC
>-|16|TRBJ2-5|TRBV11-2|once
CASSYGQQNSKNEQYF
TGTGCCAGCAGCTACGGACAGCAGAATTCCAAAAATGAGCAGTACTTC
>-|15|TRBJ1-2|TRBV7-2|-
CASSLDSGMSYGYTF
TGTGCCAGCAGCTTAGACAGCGGCATGTCCTATGGCTACACCTTC
>TRBD1|13|TRBJ1-2|TRBV15|-
CATSSRGNYGYTF
TGTGCCACCAGCTCCAGGGGGAACTATGGCTACACCTTC